This TCR beta chain is from a study of Ad26.COV2.S vaccination and SARS-CoV-2 variants. Looking at the study overall: Ad26.COV2.S shots went into the muscle once or twice, 56 days apart. General study points: Researchers cautioned that TCR breadth and depth analyses may have underestimated total T cell responses.

Treatment denoted: some 20 received Ad26.COV2.S at low or high dose, single or two shots; 5 received placebo; per-sample allocation not given. It was on day 63 after the first vaccine or placebo injection that samples were taken. An Ad26 vector was used to express Wuhan-strain SARS-CoV-2 spike as the vaccine. Sequencing used immunoSEQ multiplex PCR; TCRdb keeps in-frame clones, though not all of them. This sample has about 680,000 clones, with roughly 90% found just once. Trimming cost V 1 base and J 2 bases, with 16 bases left between them. Per the germline V gene, CDR1 is LNHDA and CDR2 is SQIVND (reference sequence). This CDR3 has 17 amino acids. Comment on this clone: Its target is not known.

This sequence joins TRBV19 and TRBJ2-3; no definite D call. The origin of this receptor is a person aged 18-60 years who received the Ad26.COV2.S COVID-19 vaccine or a placebo. Sequenced material: peripheral blood, taken in a trial of Ad26.COV2.S vaccine versus placebo. The CDR3 coding sequence is TGTGCCAGTAGTATAGGCGGTTGGAGTGGGGTCACAGATACGCAGTATTTT. Residues: CASSIGGWSGVTDTQYF.